This T cell receptor (beta chain) was recorded in a study of blood T cell repertoires in COVID-19. Study as a whole: Samples taken during acute and convalescent COVID-19 were collected in the United States, Italy and Spain.

The repertoire was sequenced with immunoSEQ multiplex PCR; TCRdb's copy has only in-frame clones and lacks some. The repertoire holds about 160,000 clones, 92% seen once, with 4.8% in the top ten. This CDR3 is 15 amino acids long. Germline V lookup: CDR1 SGHAT, CDR2 FQNNGV. Trimming removed 3 bases from V and 3 bases from J; junction bases left unmatched: 2. V gene TRBV11-2 combines with J gene TRBJ2-7; 13 bases agree with TRBD2. This receptor was taken from a man aged 25-40 years with COVID-19, enrolled during active disease. The sequenced sample was peripheral blood. Here the CDR3 reads CASSFGTSGNYEQYF. CDR3 DNA sequence: TGTGCCAGCAGCTTCGGGACTAGCGGGAACTACGAGCAGTACTTC. Drawing the rest from reference TRBV11-2 and TRBJ2-7, the complete variable domain is EAGVAQSPRYKIIEKRQSVAFWCNPISGHATLYWYQQILGQGPKLLIQFQNNGVVDDSQLPKDRFSAERLKGVDSTLKIQPAKLEDSAVYLCASSFGTSGNYEQYFGPGTRLTVT.